This T cell receptor beta chain stems from a study of cytomegalovirus exposure and HLA in healthy donors. General study points: A later analysis associated about 18,000 TCR beta sequences with HLA alleles at a 0.05 false discovery rate. Confirmation in vitro established that a few CMV-associated chains were specific for CMV antigens. A later analysis revealed that TCR association rates differed between HLA loci, peaking at DRB1 and bottoming out at HLA-C.

PCR primers comprised 60 Vbeta and 13 Jbeta primers. Data came from immunoSEQ multiplex PCR; TCRdb stores just in-frame clones and leaves some out. The table lists some 200,000 clones, around four fifths of them singletons. Trimming cost V 3 bases and J 8 bases, with 13 bases left between them. Germline CDR1 and CDR2: GTSNPN and SVGIG (reference sequence). The CDR3 consists of 12 residues. This clone occurred a few times. Its antigen is as yet unknown. Sequencing was carried out using PBMCs. This TCR was recovered from a female donor in good health and CMV-seronegative. The rearrangement joins TRBV30 to TRBJ1-2, with D tentatively TRBD1 (6 bases). In DNA form, the CDR3 reads TGTGCCTGGAGCCGGGACAATCGGGGCTACACCTTC. Protein product: CAWSRDNRGYTF.